This record concerns one T cell receptor (beta chain) sequence. Antigen specificity is unknown. The data were taken from a study of T cell responses to AZD1222 COVID-19 vaccine. The CDR3 runs to 15 residues. Trimming pared 7 bases from V and 2 bases from J, leaving 18 bases between. Germline V lookup: CDR1 MNHEY, CDR2 SVGAGI. Clones were sequenced by immunoSEQ multiplex PCR, and TCRdb holds only the in-frame ones, with some missing. Among 180,000 or so clones, roughly 90% were seen once, and the ten largest hold over 1.5%. Study observations and caveats: Clonal diversity may have been underestimated, and the donors were mostly white British, with more females than males. Two AZD1222 doses significantly raised spike-specific TCR breadth and depth over controls. Researchers took repertoire samples only after the peak T cell response had come.

The source of this sequence is an adult who received the AZD1222 COVID-19 vaccine. The material sequenced was peripheral blood, taken 28 days after the second AZD1222 dose. This chain connects TRBV6-5 to TRBJ2-7; tentatively, D is TRBD2 (6 bases). CDR3 sequence: CASKYRDSGPYEQYF. CDR3 bases: TGTGCCAGCAAATACCGGGACTCAGGCCCCTACGAGCAGTACTTC.